A single sample is the source of the 15 T cell receptor beta chains below, sequenced in a study of T-cell memory formation after mild COVID-19. TCRdb re-derived calls from the 5' RACE reads in MiXCR, one entry per CDR3 protein. The sample has around 250,000 distinct CDR3 sequences; roughly 16% are singletons. The sample taken for sequencing was PBMCs or a T cell subset sorted from them (not recorded which). The receptors were sampled from a man younger than 35 who had mild COVID-19 (a few samples of this study predate the infection). Cell type and time point are not known.

The genes are TRBV7-9 and TRBJ2-1; D gene unclear. The V end was cut by 1 base, the J end by 12 bases, with 10 bases between. The CDR3 is made up of 12 amino acids. Germline V gene sequence: CDR1 SEHNR, CDR2 FQNEAQ (reference sequence). The CDR3 bases are TGTGCCAGCAGCTTAGGAGCAAAGGGGCAGTTCTTC. It translates to CASSLGAKGQFF.

This chain links TRBV7-6 with TRBJ2-7; a weak D match, TRBD2 (6 bases). Germline lookup yields CDR1 SGHVS and CDR2 FNYEAQ. The CDR3 has 11 amino acids. Trimming took off 4 bases at V and 7 bases at J, with 8 bases between the two ends. CDR3 sequence reads: CASSWAGEQYF. CDR3 DNA: TGTGCCAGCAGCTGGGCGGGGGAGCAGTACTTC.

This clonotype occurred many times. The chain recombines TRBV7-9 with TRBJ2-3; tentative D call: TRBD1 (5 bases). This CDR3 has 14 residues. The V end lost 6 bases, the J end lost 0 bases, and 10 bases lay between the germline ends. The germline gives CDR1 SEHNR, CDR2 FQNEAQ (reference sequence). CDR3 residues: CASRYRQSTDTQYF. CDR3 DNA sequence: TGTGCCAGCAGGTACCGACAGAGCACAGATACGCAGTATTTT.

The rearrangement joins TRBV7-9 to TRBJ2-1, with TRBD1 identical over 7 bases. Per the germline V gene, CDR1 is SEHNR and CDR2 is FQNEAQ (reference sequence). The length of the CDR3 is 16 residues. With 3 bases clipped from V and 7 bases from J, the junction kept 12 bases outside the gene matches. The CDR3 DNA is TGTGCCAGCAGCTTTGGAACGGGACAGCATTGGAATGAGCAGTTCTTC. Translated: CASSFGTGQHWNEQFF.

This clonotype was seen ten or more times. The gene calls are TRBV5-6 and TRBJ1-5; unclear D gene. Germline assignment: CDR1 SGHDT and CDR2 YYEEEE. CDR3 length: 15 residues. Trimming removed 5 bases at V and 1 base at J, with 13 bases between. The DNA of the CDR3 is TGTGCCAGCAGTAAGACCTCTGGAAGCAATCAGCCCCAGCATTTT. Translating it yields CASSKTSGSNQPQHF. The full variable domain, its missing parts supplied by reference TRBV5-6 and TRBJ1-5, is DAGVTQSPTHLIKTRGQQVTLRCSPKSGHDTVSWYQQALGQGPQFIFQYYEEEERQRGNFPDRFSGHQFPNYSSELNVNALLLGDSALYLCASSKTSGSNQPQHFGDGTRLSIL.

This clonotype has just a few counts. The CDR3 coding sequence is TGTGCCAGCAGCTTAAGCAGGGGCGCGTACGAGCAGTACTTC. Residues: CASSLSRGAYEQYF. The rearrangement joins TRBV7-2 to TRBJ2-7; the D gene is possibly TRBD1 (6 bases). CDR1 is SGHTA and CDR2 is FQGNSA in the germline V gene. V lost 2 bases, J lost 4 bases, and 12 bases lay in between. The CDR3 runs 14 residues.

This clonotype has a handful of counts. The rearrangement links TRBV12-3 or TRBV12-4 to TRBJ2-2, with D uncertain. V dropped 5 bases and J dropped 3 bases, with 7 bases sitting between them. This CDR3 comprises 13 residues. As DNA, the CDR3 is TGTGCCAGCAGTCGAAGGGACACCGGGGAGCTGTTTTTT. Its translation: CASSRRDTGELFF.

Only a few counts were recorded for this clonotype. The V and J genes are TRBV29-1 and TRBJ1-5; 7 nucleotides align to TRBD1. The CDR3 length is 13 residues. Germline lookup yields CDR1 SQVTM and CDR2 ANQGSEA. Trimming cost V 6 bases and J 5 bases; bases outside gene matches: 7. The CDR3 nucleotides are TGCAGCGTGGGACAGAAAGGCGATCAGCCCCAGCATTTT. Protein sequence: CSVGQKGDQPQHF.

This clonotype was counted only a few times. This CDR3 reads CASSPFGGAGNTIYF. CDR3 bases: TGCGCCAGCAGCCCTTTCGGCGGGGCAGGAAACACCATATATTTT. This chain links TRBV5-1 with TRBJ1-3; possible D gene TRBD1, 5 bases. V was clipped by 4 bases and J by 4 bases, with 15 bases between them. The germline CDR1 and CDR2 sequences are SGHRS and YFSETQ. CDR3 length equals 15 residues.

The chain carries TRBV9 and TRBJ2-2; D unresolved. V lost 0 bases to trimming and J lost 7 bases, with 10 bases between them. The length of the CDR3 is 14 residues. Per germline, CDR1 SGDLS and CDR2 YYNGEE. For the CDR3, the DNA is TGTGCCAGCAGCGTAGGGGCAATTGGCGGGGAGCTGTTTTTT. Translated: CASSVGAIGGELFF.

Only a few counts were recorded for this clonotype. This chain connects TRBV7-9 to TRBJ1-2, with D possibly matching TRBD1 (5 bases). Germline CDR1 and CDR2: SEHNR and FQNEAQ (reference sequence). The CDR3 has 15 residues. V dropped 1 base and J dropped 4 bases, with 13 bases sitting between them. The CDR3 sequence is CASSLGVSGIYGYTF. Written as DNA, the CDR3 is TGTGCCAGCAGCTTAGGAGTTTCAGGGATCTATGGCTACACCTTC.

The chain is built from TRBV5-1 and TRBJ1-2, with a tentative D call TRBD1 (5 bases). There are 12 residues in the CDR3. The germline gives CDR1 SGHRS, CDR2 YFSETQ. Deletions cut 3 bases from V and 8 bases from J, with 11 bases between. The CDR3 reads CASSSVPGGYTF. The CDR3 bases are TGCGCCAGCAGCTCGGTTCCAGGGGGCTACACCTTC.

There are a few counts of this clonotype. V usage is TRBV5-1 and J usage is TRBJ2-1, with 8 bases lining up with TRBD2. Germline values: CDR1 SGHRS, CDR2 YFSETQ. Trimming at V came to 4 bases and at J to 8 bases, leaving 11 bases not matched to a gene. The CDR3 runs to 15 residues. CDR3 protein: CASSPGGATVYEQFF. CDR3 coding DNA: TGCGCCAGCAGCCCCGGGGGGGCCACGGTGTATGAGCAGTTCTTC. The full variable domain, with the rest looked up from reference TRBV5-1 and TRBJ2-1, is KAGVTQTPRYLIKTRGQQVTLSCSPISGHRSVSWYQQTPGQGLQFLFEYFSETQRNKGNFPGRFSGRQFSNSRSEMNVSTLELGDSALYLCASSPGGATVYEQFFGPGTRLTVL.

The V call is TRBV6-5, the J call TRBJ1-2; D may be TRBD1 (6 bases). CDR3 length equals 14 residues. Trimming shortened V by 0 bases and J by 4 bases, and 9 bases separated the two germline ends. Germline V lookup: CDR1 MNHEY, CDR2 SVGAGI. For the CDR3, the DNA is TGTGCCAGCAGTTACTCTCGGGGGGCCTATGGCTACACCTTC. This encodes CASSYSRGAYGYTF.

This clonotype was counted a few times. V is TRBV12-3 or TRBV12-4 and J is TRBJ2-7, with 11 bases fitting TRBD1. The CDR3 is 12 amino acids. With V trimmed by 5 bases and J by 6 bases, 0 bases remained unmatched. The CDR3 region has the DNA TGTGCCAGCAGTGGGACAGGGGGCGAGCAGTACGTC. Encoded protein: CASSGTGGEQYV.